A selection of T cell receptor beta chains follows, all from one sample in a study of T cells after yellow fever vaccination. Each CDR3 protein gets one entry after TCRdb re-called the 5' RACE reads with MiXCR. The sample records hundreds of thousands of distinct CDR3 sequences, roughly 19% being singletons. Material: PBMCs, obtained 15 days after the yellow fever booster vaccination. The receptors here all came from a man aged 25 to 45 who received the YFV17D yellow fever vaccine. The CDR3 runs from the conserved cysteine through the conserved F or W. D genes are given only for firm matches. Size is omitted from some rows. Given values are once, few, many or a class for expanded clones.

>few|TRBJ2-1|TRBV20-1|NA
TGCAGTGCTAGAGACTTGGGACTCTACAATGAGCAGTTCTTC
CSARDLGLYNEQFF
>NA|TRBJ2-3|TRBV20-1|NA
TGCAGTGCCCCAGCCGGAGGGGGGGATACGCAGTATTTT
CSAPAGGGDTQYF
>NA|TRBJ2-5|TRBV5-6|TRBD2
TGTGCCAGCAGCTTGGTCGGTAGCGGGGGATGGGACTTC
CASSLVGSGGWDF
>NA|TRBJ1-1|TRBV27|NA
TGTGCCAGCAGCTCCCGGGTGAACACTGAAGCTTTCTTT
CASSSRVNTEAFF
>NA|TRBJ2-7|TRBV29-1|NA
TGCAGCGTGACGGGGACAACCTACGAGCAGTACTTC
CSVTGTTYEQYF
>few|TRBJ1-1|TRBV5-1|TRBD1
TGCGCCAGCAGCACGACAGGGTCCCCCCCCAAGACTGAAGCTTTCTTT
CASSTTGSPPKTEAFF
>NA|TRBJ1-1|TRBV12-3/TRBV12-4|NA
TGTGCCAGCAAAATTAGGGCGAACACTGAAGCTTTCTTT
CASKIRANTEAFF
>NA|TRBJ2-1|TRBV25-1|NA
TGTGCCAGTCGCCACGGACTACCAGACTACAATGAGCAGTTCTTC
CASRHGLPDYNEQFF
>few|TRBJ2-2|TRBV12-3/TRBV12-4|NA
TGTGCCAGCAGTTTGGGGGGTAGCGGCGGGGAGCTGTTTTTT
CASSLGGSGGELFF
>few|TRBJ2-2|TRBV12-3/TRBV12-4|NA
TGTGCCAGCAGTTTCGGCCTCCACACCGGGGAGCTGTTTTTT
CASSFGLHTGELFF
>NA|TRBJ2-7|TRBV20-1|NA
TGCAGTGCTAGGGGACAACCCTACGAGCAGTACTTC
CSARGQPYEQYF
>NA|TRBJ2-3|TRBV5-5|NA
TGTGCCAGCAGCTTGGTGGTCGGCACAGATACGCAGTATTTT
CASSLVVGTDTQYF
>NA|TRBJ2-7|TRBV20-1|TRBD1
TGCAGTTCGCTCGGAGGACAGGGGGCTTACGAGCAGTACTTC
CSSLGGQGAYEQYF
>few|TRBJ2-6|TRBV5-1|TRBD1
TGCGCCAGCAGCATGGGACAGTGGGCCAACGTCCTGACTTTC
CASSMGQWANVLTF
>NA|TRBJ2-1|TRBV6-1|NA
TGTGCCAGCAGTTATGCGCTTACTGAGCAGTTCTTC
CASSYALTEQFF
>NA|TRBJ2-5|TRBV18|NA
TGTGCCAGCTCACCGGGGCAGGGGAATTTTGAGACCCAGTACTTC
CASSPGQGNFETQYF
>few|TRBJ2-1|TRBV20-1|TRBD2
TGCAGTGCTAGACTTACGACTAGCCACAATGAGCAGTTCTTC
CSARLTTSHNEQFF
>few|TRBJ2-5|TRBV28|NA
TGTGCCAGCGATGGCCTCCCCTCCCAAGAGACCCAGTACTTC
CASDGLPSQETQYF
>NA|TRBJ2-6|TRBV5-1|NA
TGCGCCAGCAGCTTAAGTCCTGGGGCCAACGTCCTGACTTTC
CASSLSPGANVLTF
>NA|TRBJ2-3|TRBV5-5|NA
TGTGCCAGCAGCTTGCTAGGGCCAGATACGCAGTATTTT
CASSLLGPDTQYF
>NA|TRBJ1-1|TRBV28|NA
TGTGCCAGCAGTGTCACTGAAGCTTTCTTT
CASSVTEAFF
>few|TRBJ1-5|TRBV6-5|NA
TGTGCCAGCAGTTACTCGATGGGGAGCAATCAGCCCCAGCATTTT
CASSYSMGSNQPQHF
>NA|TRBJ2-1|TRBV12-3/TRBV12-4|TRBD1
TGTGCCAGCAGTTTGACAGGGCCCAGCAATGAGCAGTTCTTC
CASSLTGPSNEQFF
>NA|TRBJ2-1|TRBV7-2|NA
TGTGCCAGCAGCCCTAGCCGGGAATCTTACAATGAGCAGTTCTTC
CASSPSRESYNEQFF
>many|TRBJ2-3|TRBV2|NA
TGTGCCAACCCCCCCTACTCGACAGATACGCAGTATTTT
CANPPYSTDTQYF
>NA|TRBJ2-7|TRBV20-1|NA
TGCAGTGCTAGAGACACTTACGGTGACGAGCAGTACTTC
CSARDTYGDEQYF
>NA|TRBJ2-3|TRBV12-3/TRBV12-4|TRBD1
TGTGCCAACACCGCCGGGACAGGGTCAACAGATACGCAGTATTTT
CANTAGTGSTDTQYF
>few|TRBJ2-7|TRBV20-1|NA
TGCAGTGCTAGCTGGGGTAGGCCCTACGAGCAGTACTTC
CSASWGRPYEQYF
>NA|TRBJ1-4|TRBV7-9|NA
TGTGCCAGCAGCTTTGGCCAGGGAGGAGAAAAACTGTTTTTT
CASSFGQGGEKLFF
>few|TRBJ1-2|TRBV6-1|NA
TGTGCCAGCATGCCGGTTGAGTCCCGGTATGGCTACACCTTC
CASMPVESRYGYTF
>NA|TRBJ2-1|TRBV5-1|NA
TGCGCCAGCAGCTTCCCACCGCGGCAGCAAGGCGATGAGCAGTTCTTC
CASSFPPRQQGDEQFF
>NA|TRBJ2-6|TRBV5-4|NA
TGTGCCAGCAGCTTGGGGAATGGGGCCAACGTCCTGACTTTC
CASSLGNGANVLTF
>NA|TRBJ2-7|TRBV20-1|TRBD1
TGCAGTGCGCAACCTCCGGGACAGGGCTACGAGCAGTACTTC
CSAQPPGQGYEQYF
>NA|TRBJ2-3|TRBV6-2/TRBV6-3|TRBD2
TGTGCCAGCAGTTATACTAGCGTCAGAATCACAGATACGCAGTATTTT
CASSYTSVRITDTQYF
>few|TRBJ2-2|TRBV6-1|TRBD1
TGTGCCAGCAGTGCCCGCCGTGGGACAGGGGCCGGGGAGCTGTTTTTT
CASSARRGTGAGELFF
>few|TRBJ2-5|TRBV20-1|TRBD2
TGCAGTGTCTCGACTAGCGGGAGTAGGGTAGAGACCCAGTACTTC
CSVSTSGSRVETQYF
>few|TRBJ2-1|TRBV6-2/TRBV6-3|TRBD2
TGTGCCAGCAGTTCCTTGGGGGGGGGTGAGCAGTTCTTC
CASSSLGGGEQFF
>few|TRBJ1-4|TRBV20-1|NA
TGCAGTGCTAGTATAGGTTGGGCAGGGGATCTTGAAAAACTGTTTTTT
CSASIGWAGDLEKLFF
>few|TRBJ2-1|TRBV11-2|TRBD1
TGTGCCAGCAGCGCACAGGGGGCGAATGCCTACAATGAGCAGTTCTTC
CASSAQGANAYNEQFF
>NA|TRBJ2-6|TRBV20-1|NA
TGCAGTGCTGGGGACTCTGGGGCCAACGTCCTGACTTTC
CSAGDSGANVLTF
>few|TRBJ2-3|TRBV20-1|NA
TGCAGTGCTGCCGGGAGCGGCTCCACAGATACGCAGTATTTT
CSAAGSGSTDTQYF
>NA|TRBJ2-3|TRBV12-3/TRBV12-4|NA
TGTGCCAGCAGATTTACAGGAGATACGCAGTATTTT
CASRFTGDTQYF
>NA|TRBJ1-6|TRBV6-1|NA
TGTGCCAGCAGGGCCCATTCCGGGGTCCCCCTCCACTTT
CASRAHSGVPLHF
>NA|TRBJ2-7|TRBV27|NA
TGTGCCAGCAGTTCTTCAGGGGTATTCTACGAGCAGTACTTC
CASSSSGVFYEQYF